What follows describes a single T cell receptor (beta chain). Trimming stripped 4 bases from V and 2 bases from J, with 8 bases between. CDR3 length: 14 residues. The germline V gene encodes CDR1 MGHRA and CDR2 YSYEKL. Assay used: immunoSEQ multiplex PCR; TCRdb lists only in-frame clones, some missing. The table includes around 100,000 clones, around 93% detected once. This entry belongs to a study of OX40 agonist ivuxolimab in advanced cancers. The source of this sequence is an adult with an advanced solid tumor such as melanoma, head and neck, liver or kidney cancer. The sample here was CD4+ or CD8+ T cells sorted from blood, taken in a trial of the OX40 agonist ivuxolimab. The J gene is TRBJ1-4, the V gene TRBV4-1; D is perhaps TRBD1 (5 bases). The CDR3 sequence: CASSPGRTNEKLFF. In DNA form, the CDR3 reads TGCGCCAGCAGCCCGGGACGCACTAATGAAAAACTGTTTTTT.